This T cell receptor beta chain is from a study of T cells in Graves' hyperthyroidism and ophthalmopathy. RNA transcripts served as the template for amplifying TCR beta CDR3 regions. HTBI primers were the set used in a first-round RT-PCR of the TCR CDR3. TCRdb reanalysed the multiplex PCR reads using MiXCR and keeps one entry per CDR3 protein. The repertoire holds roughly 740,000 distinct CDR3 sequences, 16% seen once, with roughly 8% in the top ten. Trimming stripped 0 bases from V and 2 bases from J, with 14 bases between. The germline gives CDR1 SGHDN, CDR2 FVKESK. The CDR3 extends over 16 amino acids.

Material for sequencing was blood. The sequence was obtained from a man aged 18 to 29 with Graves' hyperthyroidism. V usage is TRBV14 and J usage is TRBJ2-7; D possibly corresponds to TRBD1 (5 bases). CDR3 nucleotide sequence: TGTGCCAGCAGCCAAGATGATGGCAGGGTACCCTACGAGCAGTACTTC. This gives the protein CASSQDDGRVPYEQYF.